These T cell receptor beta chains were read from a single sample in a study of prognosis after radiotherapy for stage I lung cancer. Each CDR3 protein is one row after TCRdb ran MiXCR on the multiplex PCR reads. The repertoire holds tens of thousands of distinct CDR3 sequences, more than 20% seen once, with 7.5% in the top ten. The starting material was PBMCs, obtained before or after stereotactic body radiation therapy (not recorded which). The receptors here all came from a donor over 45 with non-small cell lung cancer. Each CDR3 is given with its conserved first and last residue. The D gene is left open where the match is weak. Where a row states a size, it is once, few, many or the class of an expanded clone; other rows omit it.

d_gene: .
j_gene: TRBJ1-1
v_gene: TRBV19
abundance: .
CDR3aa: CASSPSSMNTEAFF
CDR3nt: TGTGCCAGTAGCCCGAGCAGCATGAACACTGAAGCTTTCTTT

d_gene: .
j_gene: TRBJ2-3
v_gene: TRBV6-1
abundance: many
CDR3aa: CASSPGPTDTQYF
CDR3nt: TGTGCCAGCAGTCCGGGCCCCACAGATACGCAGTATTTT

d_gene: .
j_gene: TRBJ1-3
v_gene: TRBV12-3/TRBV12-4
abundance: many
CDR3aa: CASSLSSQGSGNTIYF
CDR3nt: TGTGCCAGCAGTTTGTCGTCACAGGGATCTGGAAACACCATATATTTT

d_gene: .
j_gene: TRBJ2-1
v_gene: TRBV5-1
abundance: many
CDR3aa: CASSLIGSNEQFF
CDR3nt: TGCGCCAGCAGCTTAATCGGCAGCAATGAGCAGTTCTTC

d_gene: .
j_gene: TRBJ2-3
v_gene: TRBV7-9
abundance: many
CDR3aa: CASSRKIGRSSTDTQYF
CDR3nt: TGTGCCAGCAGCCGAAAGATAGGGAGGAGTAGCACAGATACGCAGTATTTT

d_gene: .
j_gene: TRBJ2-3
v_gene: TRBV11-2
abundance: many
CDR3aa: CASSPGGDTQYF
CDR3nt: TGCGCCAGCAGCCCCGGGGGAGATACGCAGTATTTT

d_gene: .
j_gene: TRBJ1-2
v_gene: TRBV5-1
abundance: .
CDR3aa: CSSILGYGYYGYTF
CDR3nt: TGCTCCAGCATCTTGGGGTACGGATACTATGGCTACACCTTC

d_gene: .
j_gene: TRBJ2-1
v_gene: TRBV6-2/TRBV6-3
abundance: many
CDR3aa: CASSWSQNNEQFF
CDR3nt: TGTGCCAGCAGTTGGTCGCAGAACAATGAGCAGTTCTTC

d_gene: .
j_gene: TRBJ2-5
v_gene: TRBV28
abundance: many
CDR3aa: CASNGGVVETQYF
CDR3nt: TGTGCCAGCAACGGGGGAGTAGTGGAGACCCAGTACTTC

d_gene: TRBD1
j_gene: TRBJ1-6
v_gene: TRBV6-5
abundance: many
CDR3aa: CASSYSGQGSSPLHF
CDR3nt: TGTGCCAGCAGTTACTCAGGACAGGGCAGTTCACCCCTCCACTTT

d_gene: .
j_gene: TRBJ2-5
v_gene: TRBV14
abundance: many
CDR3aa: CASSRGGTAFGETQYF
CDR3nt: TGTGCCAGCAGCCGGGGAGGGACAGCGTTTGGAGAGACCCAGTACTTC

d_gene: TRBD1
j_gene: TRBJ1-4
v_gene: TRBV4-3
abundance: many
CDR3aa: CASSPRDSGEKLFF
CDR3nt: TGCGCCAGCAGCCCCCGGGACAGCGGGGAAAAACTGTTTTTT

d_gene: .
j_gene: TRBJ1-5
v_gene: TRBV19
abundance: many
CDR3aa: CASRYRGVSDSNQPQHF
CDR3nt: TGTGCCAGTAGATACCGGGGCGTCTCAGATAGCAATCAGCCCCAGCATTTT

d_gene: .
j_gene: TRBJ1-5
v_gene: TRBV28
abundance: .
CDR3aa: CACTTLGVDQPQHF
CDR3nt: TGTGCCTGCACGACGTTAGGGGTGGATCAGCCCCAGCATTTT

d_gene: TRBD1
j_gene: TRBJ2-3
v_gene: TRBV6-1
abundance: many
CDR3aa: CASRRDRALGTQYF
CDR3nt: TGTGCCAGCAGGCGGGACAGGGCTTTAGGTACGCAGTATTTT

d_gene: TRBD1
j_gene: TRBJ2-1
v_gene: TRBV5-6
abundance: many
CDR3aa: CASSPGTGGGVYNEQFF
CDR3nt: TGTGCCAGCAGTCCTGGGACAGGGGGCGGTGTTTACAATGAGCAGTTCTTC

d_gene: TRBD1
j_gene: TRBJ1-2
v_gene: TRBV5-4
abundance: few
CDR3aa: CASSPGQGAQTNYGYTF
CDR3nt: TGTGCCAGCAGCCCTGGACAGGGGGCCCAGACTAACTATGGCTACACCTTC

d_gene: .
j_gene: TRBJ2-2
v_gene: TRBV5-1
abundance: many
CDR3aa: CASGDPNTGELFF
CDR3nt: TGCGCCAGCGGGGACCCGAACACCGGGGAGCTGTTTTTT

d_gene: .
j_gene: TRBJ1-6
v_gene: TRBV30
abundance: many
CDR3aa: CAWSVQAASPLHF
CDR3nt: TGTGCCTGGAGTGTCCAGGCAGCATCACCCCTCCACTTT

d_gene: TRBD1
j_gene: TRBJ1-4
v_gene: TRBV28
abundance: many
CDR3aa: CASSSPGTGTNEKLFF
CDR3nt: TGTGCCAGCAGTTCCCCCGGGACAGGGACGAATGAAAAACTGTTTTTT

d_gene: .
j_gene: TRBJ2-7
v_gene: TRBV6-5
abundance: many
CDR3aa: CASSYSGSSYEQYF
CDR3nt: TGTGCCAGCAGTTACTCGGGAAGCTCCTACGAGCAGTACTTC

d_gene: .
j_gene: TRBJ2-2
v_gene: TRBV2
abundance: many
CDR3aa: CASSDRGVGELFF
CDR3nt: TGTGCCAGCAGTGACAGGGGGGTGGGGGAGCTGTTTTTT

d_gene: .
j_gene: TRBJ2-2
v_gene: TRBV6-4
abundance: many
CDR3aa: CASKRGLDTGELFF
CDR3nt: TGTGCCAGCAAAAGGGGGTTGGACACCGGGGAGCTGTTTTTT

d_gene: TRBD1
j_gene: TRBJ2-3
v_gene: TRBV20-1
abundance: many
CDR3aa: CSARPGQVTIDTQYF
CDR3nt: TGCAGTGCTAGACCGGGACAGGTGACCATAGATACGCAGTATTTT

d_gene: .
j_gene: TRBJ1-6
v_gene: TRBV7-2
abundance: many
CDR3aa: CASSLGGSYNSPLHF
CDR3nt: TGTGCCAGCAGCTTAGGGGGCTCCTATAATTCACCCCTCCACTTT

d_gene: .
j_gene: TRBJ1-2
v_gene: TRBV5-4
abundance: .
CDR3aa: CASTPGEGYGYTF
CDR3nt: TGTGCCAGCACCCCAGGGGAGGGCTATGGCTACACCTTC

d_gene: .
j_gene: TRBJ2-1
v_gene: TRBV12-3/TRBV12-4
abundance: .
CDR3aa: CASSPTQFNEQFF
CDR3nt: TGTGCCAGCAGTCCCACTCAGTTCAATGAGCAGTTCTTC

d_gene: .
j_gene: TRBJ1-2
v_gene: TRBV20-1
abundance: many
CDR3aa: CSASLNEYRYTF
CDR3nt: TGCAGTGCTAGCCTGAACGAGTATCGCTACACCTTC

d_gene: .
j_gene: TRBJ2-1
v_gene: TRBV6-1
abundance: many
CDR3aa: CASSVPGRNEQFF
CDR3nt: TGTGCCAGCAGCGTACCAGGGCGGAATGAGCAGTTCTTC

d_gene: TRBD2
j_gene: TRBJ2-1
v_gene: TRBV3-1
abundance: many
CDR3aa: CASSQPTAGGPSNEQFF
CDR3nt: TGTGCCAGCAGCCAACCGACAGCGGGGGGGCCGAGCAATGAGCAGTTCTTC

d_gene: TRBD2
j_gene: TRBJ2-2
v_gene: TRBV6-2/TRBV6-3
abundance: .
CDR3aa: CASSYSPTSGGPNTGELFF
CDR3nt: TGTGCCAGCAGTTACTCGCCAACTAGCGGGGGCCCAAACACCGGGGAGCTGTTTTTT

d_gene: .
j_gene: TRBJ2-3
v_gene: TRBV25-1
abundance: many
CDR3aa: CASSKGADTQYF
CDR3nt: TGTGCCAGCAGTAAGGGGGCAGATACGCAGTATTTT

d_gene: TRBD2
j_gene: TRBJ2-3
v_gene: TRBV18
abundance: many
CDR3aa: CASSPTSGADTQYF
CDR3nt: TGTGCCAGCTCGCCAACTAGCGGGGCAGATACGCAGTATTTT

d_gene: TRBD1
j_gene: TRBJ1-4
v_gene: TRBV5-4
abundance: many
CDR3aa: CASSRDRGDEKLFF
CDR3nt: TGTGCCAGCAGCCGGGACAGGGGAGATGAAAAACTGTTTTTT

d_gene: TRBD2
j_gene: TRBJ2-1
v_gene: TRBV6-1
abundance: many
CDR3aa: CASKGLAGLSYNEQFF
CDR3nt: TGTGCCAGCAAAGGACTAGCGGGACTCTCCTACAATGAGCAGTTCTTC

d_gene: TRBD1
j_gene: TRBJ1-2
v_gene: TRBV20-1
abundance: many
CDR3aa: CSARGTGDSLYGYTF
CDR3nt: TGCAGTGCTAGGGGGACAGGGGACTCCCTCTATGGCTACACCTTC

d_gene: .
j_gene: TRBJ2-7
v_gene: TRBV20-1
abundance: many
CDR3aa: CSAQWGHGRYEQYF
CDR3nt: TGCAGTGCTCAGTGGGGCCACGGTCGATACGAGCAGTACTTC

d_gene: .
j_gene: TRBJ1-6
v_gene: TRBV19
abundance: many
CDR3aa: CASSIKHQNSPLHF
CDR3nt: TGTGCCAGTAGTATTAAACATCAGAATTCACCCCTCCACTTT

d_gene: TRBD2
j_gene: TRBJ2-5
v_gene: TRBV2
abundance: many
CDR3aa: CASSDGLAGQETQYF
CDR3nt: TGTGCCAGCAGTGATGGACTAGCGGGACAAGAGACCCAGTACTTC

d_gene: .
j_gene: TRBJ2-7
v_gene: TRBV27
abundance: many
CDR3aa: CASSLGRGGHEQYF
CDR3nt: TGTGCCAGCAGTTTAGGACGGGGAGGCCACGAGCAGTACTTC

d_gene: .
j_gene: TRBJ2-2
v_gene: TRBV20-1
abundance: many
CDR3aa: CSAGKPGTGHTGELFF
CDR3nt: TGCAGTGCTGGAAAACCCGGCACAGGGCACACCGGGGAGCTGTTTTTT

d_gene: TRBD1
j_gene: TRBJ2-2
v_gene: TRBV10-2
abundance: many
CDR3aa: CATQGSGTGELFF
CDR3nt: TGCGCCACACAGGGGTCGGGCACCGGGGAGCTGTTTTTT

d_gene: .
j_gene: TRBJ1-6
v_gene: TRBV2
abundance: .
CDR3aa: CASSGQHYNSLLHF
CDR3nt: TGTGCCAGCAGTGGTCAGCACTATAATTCACTCCTCCACTTT

d_gene: .
j_gene: TRBJ1-5
v_gene: TRBV20-1
abundance: many
CDR3aa: CSAIRQGRSNQPQHF
CDR3nt: TGCAGTGCTATCCGCCAGGGCAGGAGCAATCAGCCCCAGCATTTT

d_gene: .
j_gene: TRBJ2-7
v_gene: TRBV3-1
abundance: many
CDR3aa: CASSQDGTLGSYEQYF
CDR3nt: TGTGCCAGCAGCCAAGACGGGACGTTAGGATCCTACGAGCAGTACTTC

d_gene: TRBD2
j_gene: TRBJ2-1
v_gene: TRBV6-5
abundance: many
CDR3aa: CASSYSAGGLFF
CDR3nt: TGTGCCAGCAGTTACTCAGCGGGGGGGCTTTTCTTC

d_gene: .
j_gene: TRBJ1-1
v_gene: TRBV29-1
abundance: many
CDR3aa: CSVDVTSNTEAFF
CDR3nt: TGCAGCGTTGACGTCACGTCGAACACTGAAGCTTTCTTT

d_gene: .
j_gene: TRBJ2-5
v_gene: TRBV12-3/TRBV12-4
abundance: many
CDR3aa: CASSITTGTKAQYF
CDR3nt: TGTGCCAGCAGTATAACGACCGGGACCAAAGCCCAGTACTTC

d_gene: .
j_gene: TRBJ1-1
v_gene: TRBV3-1
abundance: many
CDR3aa: CASSQGFQRTEAFF
CDR3nt: TGTGCCAGCAGCCAAGGGTTCCAGAGAACTGAAGCTTTCTTT

d_gene: .
j_gene: TRBJ1-4
v_gene: TRBV19
abundance: many
CDR3aa: CASSFAIGREKLFF
CDR3nt: TGTGCCAGTAGTTTTGCGATCGGGCGTGAAAAACTGTTTTTT

d_gene: TRBD1
j_gene: TRBJ1-1
v_gene: TRBV27
abundance: many
CDR3aa: CASSLDPTGYAFF
CDR3nt: TGTGCCAGCAGTTTAGACCCGACAGGGTATGCTTTCTTT

d_gene: TRBD2
j_gene: TRBJ2-1
v_gene: TRBV7-9
abundance: .
CDR3aa: CASSLGAGGGGEQFF
CDR3nt: TGTGCCAGCAGCCTTGGAGCGGGGGGAGGGGGTGAGCAGTTCTTC

d_gene: TRBD1
j_gene: TRBJ2-6
v_gene: TRBV10-3
abundance: many
CDR3aa: CAISGTGGYPGANVLTF
CDR3nt: TGTGCCATCAGTGGGACAGGGGGTTATCCTGGGGCCAACGTCCTGACTTTC

d_gene: TRBD1
j_gene: TRBJ1-2
v_gene: TRBV15
abundance: many
CDR3aa: CAIGTGGNYGYTF
CDR3nt: TGTGCCATCGGGACAGGGGGAAACTATGGCTACACCTTC